A selection of T cell receptor beta chains follows, all from one sample in a study of T cell responses to AZD1222 COVID-19 vaccine. Profiling relied on immunoSEQ multiplex PCR, and the TCRdb table lists in-frame clones only, not all of them. In the table there are tens of thousands of clones, roughly 89% of which are singletons. Here the sequenced sample was peripheral blood, taken 28 days after the second AZD1222 dose. The receptors stem from an adult who received the AZD1222 COVID-19 vaccine. CDR3s include the opening cysteine and the closing phenylalanine or tryptophan. Each record gives: V gene, J gene, clone size, D gene, CDR3 protein, CDR3 DNA. A D gene is named only where the DNA matches it firmly. Size tells how often a clone was seen (once, few, many) or the class of an expanded clone, and some rows leave it out.

>TRBV2|TRBJ2-5|NA|NA
CASSSGLAQETQYF
TGTGCCAGCAGTTCAGGGCTAGCGCAAGAGACCCAGTACTTC
>TRBV7-8|TRBJ2-7|NA|NA
CASSLGLQTYEQYF
TGTGCCAGCAGCTTAGGTCTACAGACCTACGAGCAGTACTTC
>TRBV7-9|TRBJ2-7|NA|NA
CASSLVVPSSYEQYF
TGTGCCAGCAGCTTAGTCGTCCCAAGCTCCTACGAGCAGTACTTC
>TRBV3-1/TRBV3-2|TRBJ2-7|once|NA
CASSQDFGGSSSYEQYF
TGTGCCAGCAGCCAAGATTTCGGGGGATCAAGCTCCTACGAGCAGTACTTC
>TRBV5-4|TRBJ2-7|NA|NA
CASSFDAGASYEQYF
TGTGCCAGCAGCTTTGATGCGGGGGCCTCCTACGAGCAGTACTTC
>TRBV7-9|TRBJ1-1|once|TRBD1
CASSLGQGARNTEAFF
TGTGCCAGCAGCTTAGGGCAGGGGGCTCGGAACACTGAAGCTTTCTTT
>TRBV19|TRBJ2-3|NA|TRBD2
CASNSGLAGGPSTDTQYF
TGTGCCAGTAATTCCGGACTAGCGGGAGGGCCAAGCACAGATACGCAGTATTTT
>TRBV5-8|TRBJ1-2|few|TRBD1
CASSGPDRGYGYTF
TGTGCCAGCAGCGGCCCGGACAGGGGTTATGGCTACACCTTC
>TRBV5-1|TRBJ1-6|NA|NA
CASSLRGSYNSPLHF
TGCGCCAGCAGCTTGAGGGGCTCCTATAATTCACCCCTCCACTTT
>TRBV5-4|TRBJ2-7|once|TRBD1
CASSWGTGAYEQYF
TGTGCCAGCAGCTGGGGGACAGGGGCCTACGAGCAGTACTTC
>TRBV5-1|TRBJ1-2|NA|TRBD1
CASSQPGQEYGYTF
TGCGCCAGCAGCCAACCGGGACAGGAATATGGCTACACCTTC
>TRBV5-1|TRBJ2-1|NA|TRBD2
CASSLSLAGEGEQFF
TGCGCCAGCAGCTTATCACTAGCGGGAGAGGGGGAGCAGTTCTTC
>TRBV4-1|TRBJ1-2|NA|NA
CASSQDTGNPYGYTF
TGCGCCAGCAGCCAAGATACAGGGAATCCCTATGGCTACACCTTC
>TRBV19|TRBJ1-5|once|TRBD1
CASSIVPTGGQPQHF
TGTGCCAGTAGTATAGTCCCGACAGGGGGTCAGCCCCAGCATTTT
>TRBV28|TRBJ1-4|NA|NA
CASSLRGRGEKLFF
TGTGCCAGCAGCCTACGCGGGAGGGGTGAAAAACTGTTTTTT
>TRBV6-5|TRBJ2-1|once|NA
CASSSWGALTYNEQFF
TGTGCCAGCAGTTCCTGGGGGGCCTTAACCTACAATGAGCAGTTCTTC
>TRBV18|TRBJ2-1|NA|TRBD1
CASSPGAFRGIRGNEQFF
TGTGCCAGCTCACCTGGGGCTTTCAGGGGGATTCGTGGGAATGAGCAGTTCTTC
>TRBV5-1|TRBJ2-3|NA|TRBD2
CASTGRDFTDTQYF
TGCGCCAGCACGGGGAGGGACTTCACAGATACGCAGTATTTT
>TRBV18|TRBJ1-2|NA|NA
CASSPGQTNYGYTF
TGTGCCAGCTCACCCGGACAGACTAACTATGGCTACACCTTC
>TRBV18|TRBJ2-4|NA|NA
CASSPGRTKNIQYF
TGTGCCAGCTCACCTGGGAGGACCAAAAACATTCAGTACTTC
>TRBV6-5|TRBJ1-2|NA|TRBD1
CASSLGRDRVYGYTF
TGTGCCAGCAGTTTAGGCCGGGACAGGGTATATGGCTACACCTTC
>TRBV6-5|TRBJ2-7|NA|NA
CASKGHSSYEQYF
TGTGCCAGCAAGGGACACAGCTCTTACGAGCAGTACTTC
>TRBV28|TRBJ1-2|NA|NA
CASSFATLANYGYTF
TGTGCCAGCAGTTTCGCCACCCTCGCTAACTATGGCTACACCTTC
>TRBV3-1/TRBV3-2|TRBJ1-1|few|NA
CASSPALGRNTEAFF
TGTGCCAGCAGCCCTGCGCTCGGGAGAAACACTGAAGCTTTCTTT
>TRBV19|TRBJ1-5|NA|TRBD1
CASTPGPGGLVKPQHF
TGTGCCAGTACCCCAGGCCCAGGGGGGTTGGTCAAGCCCCAGCATTTT
>TRBV6-2/TRBV6-3|TRBJ1-1|NA|NA
CASSPTDSEAFF
TGTGCCAGCAGCCCCACGGACAGTGAAGCTTTCTTT
>TRBV12-5|TRBJ2-1|once|NA
CASGSDRMNEQFF
TGTGCTAGTGGCTCCGACCGAATGAATGAGCAGTTCTTC
>TRBV2|TRBJ2-7|NA|TRBD2
CASSREGVRGDGYEQYF
TGTGCCAGCAGCCGCGAGGGGGTGCGGGGGGATGGCTACGAGCAGTACTTC
>TRBV19|TRBJ1-5|NA|NA
CASSIEAVSNQPQHF
TGTGCCAGTAGTATAGAAGCAGTTAGCAATCAGCCCCAGCATTTT